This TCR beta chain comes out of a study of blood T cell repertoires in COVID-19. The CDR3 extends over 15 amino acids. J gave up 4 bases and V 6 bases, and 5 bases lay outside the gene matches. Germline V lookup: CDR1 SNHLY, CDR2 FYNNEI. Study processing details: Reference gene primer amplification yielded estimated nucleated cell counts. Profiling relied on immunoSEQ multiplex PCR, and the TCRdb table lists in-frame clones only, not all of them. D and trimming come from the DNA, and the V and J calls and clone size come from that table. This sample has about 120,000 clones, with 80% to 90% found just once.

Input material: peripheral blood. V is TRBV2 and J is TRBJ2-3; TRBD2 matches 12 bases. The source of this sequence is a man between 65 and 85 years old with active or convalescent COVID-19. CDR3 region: CASRSTSGSSDTQYF. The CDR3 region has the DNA TGTGCCAGCAGGTCGACTAGCGGGAGCTCAGATACGCAGTATTTT.